This TCR beta chain was profiled in a study of shared clonotypes between healthy human individuals. The wider study: Per donor, CD8 memory used one plate, CD8 naive used two, CD4 memory used three and CD4 naive used three. Study observations and caveats: At large depth, rarefaction still showed sorted-subset sequencing to be incomplete. All-four-donor shared clonotypes had higher generation probabilities than non-shared clonotypes did.

To note about this clone: The antigen is not known.

Evenly divided among several immunoSEQ plates was the genomic DNA of each subset. Some clones are missing from TCRdb's copy, which holds only in-frame ones; the method was immunoSEQ multiplex PCR. This sample has millions of clones, with approximately 90% found just once. CDR3 length equals 13 residues. Germline CDR1 reads GTSNPN; CDR2 reads SVGIG (reference sequence). V dropped 1 base and J dropped 2 bases, with 8 bases sitting between them. The receptor was derived from a man aged 18 to 30 in good health. Sequencing was carried out using naive CD4+ T cells sorted from blood. Described subset: CD45RA+ positively selected. The chain couples TRBV30 to TRBJ1-1, with no clear D. CDR3 loop: CAWSASINTEAFF. CDR3 DNA: TGTGCCTGGAGTGCTTCCATCAACACTGAAGCTTTCTTT.